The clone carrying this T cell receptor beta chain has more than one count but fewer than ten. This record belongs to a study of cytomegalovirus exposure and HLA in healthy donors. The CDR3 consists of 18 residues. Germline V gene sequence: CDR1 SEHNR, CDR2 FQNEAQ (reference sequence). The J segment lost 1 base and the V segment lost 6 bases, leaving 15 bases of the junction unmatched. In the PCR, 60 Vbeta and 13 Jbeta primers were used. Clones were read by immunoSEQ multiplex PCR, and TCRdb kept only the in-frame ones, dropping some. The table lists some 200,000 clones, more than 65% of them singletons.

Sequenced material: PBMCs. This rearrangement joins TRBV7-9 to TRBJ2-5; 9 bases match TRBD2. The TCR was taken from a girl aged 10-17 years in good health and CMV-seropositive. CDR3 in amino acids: CASSYREAGGPAQETQYF. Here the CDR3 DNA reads TGTGCCAGCAGTTATAGGGAGGCGGGGGGGCCGGCCCAAGAGACCCAGTACTTC.